The 28 T cell receptor beta chains in this list originate from one sample, sequenced in a study of spatial heterogeneity in lung cancer. Study outcomes and limitations: Tumor mutation count correlated with how many alpha and beta TCRs expanded intratumorally.

No antigen has been identified for these receptors. Described time point: sample taken at primary tumor resection. A single record per CDR3 protein comes from TCRdb applying MiXCR to the 5' RACE reads. The sample holds about 22,000 distinct CDR3 sequences; around 10% are singletons and the top ten take about 8%. Here the sequenced sample was lung tumor tissue, taken at surgery. These receptor sequences come from a male donor with early-stage non-small cell lung cancer.

This clonotype was seen repeatedly, ten times or more. This chain uses TRBV13 with TRBJ2-6, with 7 bases fitting TRBD2. CDR1 is PRHDT and CDR2 is FYEKMQ in the germline V gene (reference sequence). The CDR3 runs to 20 residues. Trimming removed 0 bases from V and 2 bases from J; junction bases left unmatched: 13. CDR3 sequence (DNA): TGTGCCAGCAGCTTAGGGACTAGCTTTGGGTTGGAGGCTGGGGCCAACGTCCTGACTTTC. Amino acid sequence: CASSLGTSFGLEAGANVLTF.

This clonotype was counted only a few times. This chain joins TRBV2 and TRBJ2-7, with 9 bases identical to TRBD1. Per the germline V gene, CDR1 is SNHLY and CDR2 is FYNNEI. This CDR3 has 14 residues. V shed 6 bases and J 2 bases; nucleotides not matched to a gene: 5. This CDR3 reads CASSKTGGTYEQYF. The CDR3, as DNA: TGTGCCAGCAGCAAAACAGGGGGCACCTACGAGCAGTACTTC.

This clonotype is classed as medium-sized (0.01 to 0.1%). The chain recombines TRBV7-9 with TRBJ2-6; no firm D call. CDR3 size: 14 residues. Germline assignment: CDR1 SEHNR and CDR2 FQNEAQ (reference sequence). V shed 1 base and J shed 2 bases, with 3 bases lying between them. Here the CDR3 reads CASSLVPGANVLTF. The CDR3 DNA sequence: TGTGCCAGCAGCTTAGTTCCTGGGGCCAACGTCCTGACTTTC.

In its sample, this clonotype was seen many times. The gene calls are TRBV27 and TRBJ2-7, with TRBD2 matching over 11 bases. Germline V CDR1 and CDR2: MNHEY, SMNVEV (reference sequence). CDR3 size: 14 residues. Trimming cost V 8 bases and J 2 bases; bases outside gene matches: 5. The CDR3 is CASRGLADPYEQYF. The CDR3 nucleotides read TGTGCCAGCCGGGGACTAGCGGATCCCTACGAGCAGTACTTC.

This clonotype occurred many times. The gene calls are TRBV19 and TRBJ2-7; 8 bases match TRBD1. The V segment lost 5 bases and the J segment 2 bases; nucleotides outside the gene matches: 8. Germline V gene lookup returns CDR1 LNHDA and CDR2 SQIVND (reference sequence). The CDR3 runs 15 residues. In nucleotides, the CDR3 is TGTGCCAGTAGTCCCTCAGGGGGCGATCCCTACGAGCAGTACTTC. It translates to CASSPSGGDPYEQYF.

This clonotype was counted ten times or more. The rearrangement links TRBV6-6 to TRBJ2-5, with D maybe TRBD2 (5 bases). The germline gives CDR1 MNHNY, CDR2 SVGAGI (reference sequence). Trimming removed 6 bases from V and 5 bases from J, with 16 bases in between. This CDR3 contains 14 residues. CDR3 in amino acids: CASRHRRGRETQYF. For the CDR3, the DNA is TGTGCCAGCAGGCACAGACGGGGAAGGGAGACCCAGTACTTC.

This clonotype was observed a single time. The chain has TRBV20-1 and TRBJ2-2; D remains unclear. The CDR3 runs to 11 residues. Per the germline V gene, CDR1 is DFQATT and CDR2 is SNEGSKA (reference sequence). Trimming cost V 4 bases and J 6 bases, with 6 bases left between them. CDR3 loop: CSAKGPGELFF. The CDR3 DNA follows: TGCAGTGCTAAGGGCCCCGGGGAGCTGTTTTTT.

This clonotype was seen at least ten times. CDR3 nucleotides: TGTGCCAGTCAACGGTCCTACAATGAGCAGTTCTTC. This translates into CASQRSYNEQFF. J is TRBJ2-1 and V is TRBV28; D is undetermined. CDR1 is MDHEN, CDR2 SYDVKM, per germline. The CDR3 spans 12 residues. V was clipped by 9 bases and J by 1 base, with 7 bases between them. Variable domain in full (rest from reference TRBV28 and TRBJ2-1): DVKVTQSSRYLVKRTGEKVFLECVQDMDHENMFWYRQDPGLGLRLIYFSYDVKMKEKGDIPEGYSVSREKKERFSLILESASTNQTSMYLCASQRSYNEQFFGPGTRLTVL.

The sample holds many counts of this clonotype. The chain has TRBV7-9 and TRBJ2-7; 10 nucleotides line up with TRBD2. From germline, CDR1 is SEHNR and CDR2 FQNEAQ (reference sequence). The CDR3 consists of 16 residues. V was pared by 0 bases and J by 2 bases, with 4 bases of the junction left unmatched. The CDR3 spells CASSLAASGGAYEQYF. The CDR3 DNA reads TGTGCCAGCAGCTTAGCGGCTAGCGGGGGCGCCTACGAGCAGTACTTC.

The chain has TRBV29-1 and TRBJ2-5, with 7 nucleotides matching TRBD2. This CDR3 spans 13 amino acids. V was clipped by 3 bases and J by 4 bases; unmatched bases: 5. Germline-derived CDR1 and CDR2 are SQVTM and ANQGSEA. CDR3 DNA sequence: TGCAGCGTTGACCCCCCGGGGGGAGAGACCCAGTACTTC. Amino acid sequence: CSVDPPGGETQYF.

The table lists this clonotype with many counts. The rearrangement uses TRBV7-9 and TRBJ1-1; D possibly corresponds to TRBD1 (6 bases). The CDR3 sequence is 12 residues long. The V gene's germline CDR1 is SEHNR and CDR2 FQNEAQ (reference sequence). V was clipped by 0 bases and J by 8 bases, with 7 bases between them. The CDR3 nucleotides read TGTGCCAGCAGCTTAGCAGGGGGAGAAGCTTTCTTT. Translation: CASSLAGGEAFF.

In this sample, this clonotype turned up many times. The chain links TRBV20-1 to TRBJ2-7, with 8 bases matching TRBD2. This CDR3 spans 14 amino acids. CDR1 and CDR2 (germline): DFQATT, SNEGSKA (reference sequence). V lost 5 bases to trimming and J lost 1 base; unmatched junction nucleotides: 7. This CDR3 is CSAPSRGGSYEQYF. The CDR3 nucleotides read TGCAGTGCTCCAAGTCGCGGGGGGTCCTACGAGCAGTACTTC.

This clonotype is medium-sized within its sample. Mismatch with germline at one junction end may stem from a read error. The CDR3 protein is CSVDNLQGAILF. CDR3 bases: TGCAGCGTTGATAATCTTCAGGGGGCTATTCTCTTC. V and J are TRBV29-1 and TRBJ2-1, with 8 nucleotides matching TRBD1. The CDR3 totals 12 residues. CDR1 and CDR2 from the germline V gene are SQVTM and ANQGSEA.

This clonotype was seen more than once but under ten times. The chain combines TRBV2 with TRBJ2-7, with D perhaps TRBD2 (5 bases). V gave up 4 bases and J gave up 6 bases, with 7 bases separating them. Germline V gene lookup returns CDR1 SNHLY and CDR2 FYNNEI. This CDR3 spans 11 amino acids. The CDR3 region is CASSVRGEQYF. DNA for the CDR3: TGTGCCAGCAGTGTCCGGGGCGAGCAGTACTTC.

The J gene is TRBJ2-5, the V gene TRBV20-1; TRBD1 is a possible D gene (5 bases). V lost 0 bases and J lost 2, with 13 bases in between. Germline V lookup: CDR1 DFQATT, CDR2 SNEGSKA (reference sequence). The CDR3 consists of 15 residues. CDR3 bases: TGCAGTGCTAGAGATATAACAGGAGCACAAGAGACCCAGTACTTC. This codes for CSARDITGAQETQYF.

The V call is TRBV5-5, the J call TRBJ2-1, with 8 bases identical to TRBD2. With 3 bases clipped from V and 2 bases from J, the junction kept 4 bases outside the gene matches. Germline V gene lookup returns CDR1 SGHKS and CDR2 YYEKEE (reference sequence). The CDR3 contains 15 residues. The CDR3 coding sequence is TGTGCCAGCAGCTCAAGCGGGGGAACCTACAATGAGCAGTTCTTC. Its protein is CASSSSGGTYNEQFF. Supplemented by reference TRBV5-5 and TRBJ2-1, the full variable domain reads DAGVTQSPTHLIKTRGQQVTLRCSPISGHKSVSWYQQVLGQGPQFIFQYYEKEERGRGNFPDRFSARQFPNYSSELNVNALLLGDSALYLCASSSSGGTYNEQFFGPGTRLTVL.

This clonotype has ten or more counts. The CDR3 DNA follows: TGTGCCAGCAGCAAATTAACTCGGAATTGTTTCTACGAGCAGTACTTC. This gives the protein CASSKLTRNCFYEQYF. The gene calls are TRBV21-1 and TRBJ2-7. TRBV21-1 is classified as a pseudogene. This CDR3 has 16 residues.

This clonotype was counted between two and nine times. The rearrangement joins TRBV7-9 to TRBJ2-7; 12 bases line up with TRBD2. The CDR3 covers 16 residues. The junction had 7 bases not matched to a gene; V was cut back by 3 bases and J by 4 bases. Germline V gene sequence: CDR1 SEHNR, CDR2 FQNEAQ (reference sequence). The CDR3 sequence: CASSFLAGGPGYEQYF. CDR3 DNA: TGTGCCAGCAGCTTTCTAGCGGGGGGGCCGGGTTACGAGCAGTACTTC.

The table lists this clonotype with many counts. The chain uses TRBV7-8 and TRBJ1-3, with 8 bases lining up with TRBD1. The CDR3 extends over 14 amino acids. Germline V gives CDR1 SGHVS, CDR2 FQNEAQ. Trimming at V came to 5 bases and at J to 7 bases, leaving 7 bases not matched to a gene. CDR3 bases: TGTGCCAGCAGCCCGACGGGACAGGCTAACACCATATATTTT. This translates into CASSPTGQANTIYF.

This clonotype came up many times. V gene TRBV29-1 combines with J gene TRBJ2-7; TRBD1 might be the D (6 bases). This CDR3 region has 14 residues. The V end was cut by 4 bases, the J end by 4 bases, with 17 bases between. Germline V gene lookup returns CDR1 SQVTM and CDR2 ANQGSEA. The CDR3 coding sequence is TGCAGCGTTGTGCTGGGACACTTAGTGTACGAGCAGTACTTC. Residues: CSVVLGHLVYEQYF.

This clonotype occurred a few times. The gene calls are TRBV10-3 and TRBJ1-2, with TRBD1 identical over 7 bases. V lost 7 bases to trimming and J lost 4 bases; unmatched junction nucleotides: 9. This CDR3 spans 14 amino acids. The germline V gene has CDR1 ENHRY and CDR2 SYGVKD. The DNA of the CDR3 is TGTGCCATCACGCGGGACAGCCAGTCCTATGGCTACACCTTC. Amino acid sequence: CAITRDSQSYGYTF.

The sample holds a few counts of this clonotype. The chain uses TRBV6-1 and TRBJ2-2; tentatively, D is TRBD2 (6 bases). This CDR3 contains 14 residues. Germline lookup yields CDR1 MNHNS and CDR2 SASEGT. Trimming pared 7 bases from V and 4 bases from J, leaving 13 bases between. CDR3 sequence (DNA): TGTGCCAGCACCTATGGAGGGTTCACCGGGGAGCTGTTTTTT. This sequence encodes CASTYGGFTGELFF.

This clonotype has ten or more counts. V is TRBV28 and J is TRBJ1-3; a weak D match, TRBD1 (5 bases). Trimming cost V 5 bases and J 6 bases, with 17 bases left between them. Germline lookup yields CDR1 MDHEN and CDR2 SYDVKM. The CDR3 loop spans 15 amino acids. Here the CDR3 reads CASSPPTGKLNTIYF. The CDR3 bases are TGTGCCAGCAGTCCTCCAACAGGAAAACTAAACACCATATATTTT.

This clonotype has only a few counts. V and J are TRBV20-1 and TRBJ2-5; TRBD2 matches 10 bases. The CDR3 totals 13 residues. Germline V gene lookup returns CDR1 DFQATT and CDR2 SNEGSKA (reference sequence). J gave up 6 bases and V 6 bases, and 7 bases lay outside the gene matches. The CDR3 nucleotides are TGCAGTGCCTCCGGGACTAGCGATAAGACCCAGTACTTC. Its protein is CSASGTSDKTQYF.

V usage is TRBV5-1 and J usage is TRBJ1-1, with 7 bases matching TRBD1. Unmatched junction bases numbered 6, after V lost 4 bases and J lost 0 bases. CDR1 and CDR2 (germline): SGHRS, YFSETQ. The CDR3 spans 15 residues. The CDR3 DNA follows: TGCGCCAGCAGCCTAACAGGGGATATGAACACTGAAGCTTTCTTT. This encodes CASSLTGDMNTEAFF.

This clonotype came up many times. The J gene is TRBJ2-7, the V gene TRBV20-1; a weak D match, TRBD1 (6 bases). The germline V gene encodes CDR1 DFQATT and CDR2 SNEGSKA (reference sequence). The CDR3 runs to 14 residues. DNA for the CDR3: TGCAGCGGACGAGGGGAACAGGGCTCCTACGAGCAGTACTTC. It specifies CSGRGEQGSYEQYF.

Many counts were recorded for this clonotype. The gene calls are TRBV6-2 or TRBV6-3 and TRBJ2-5, with TRBD1 identical over 8 bases. The CDR3 covers 14 residues. From germline, CDR1 is MNHEY and CDR2 SVGEGT. Trimming removed 1 base from V and 7 bases from J; junction bases left unmatched: 5. CDR3 nucleotides: TGTGCCAGCAGTTACTACGGACAGGGTGTGACCCAGTACTTC. The encoded protein is CASSYYGQGVTQYF.

This clonotype was observed many times. The V gene is TRBV9, the J gene TRBJ1-5, with unresolved D. This CDR3 is built from 15 residues. Trimming took off 1 base at V and 2 bases at J, with 10 bases between the two ends. The V gene's germline CDR1 is SGDLS and CDR2 YYNGEE. In DNA, the CDR3 is TGTGCCAGCAGCGTACGGGGAGAGGGCAATCAGCCCCAGCATTTT. This codes for CASSVRGEGNQPQHF.